This T cell receptor beta chain came from a study of human T cells and chemical hapten exposure (dated by TCRdb to 2020 to 2022). Turning to the overall study: For sensitization, 2% DPC in acetone was applied to an approximately 2 cm by approximately 2 cm area of upper inner arm skin. Throughout the study period of roughly 24 weeks, patients also received therapeutic DPC doses to the scalp every week. Patch tests used Finn chambers with 0.01% DPC on the upper back, scored after 6 days by International Contact Dermatitis Research Group standards. Most of the patients in the cohort were female, and the cohort covered alopecia areata with under or over 50% scalp involvement, alopecia totalis and alopecia universalis. The libraries were sequenced as a pool, and the TCR yield per sample differed mostly because of small variations in library volumes within the pool. The study tracked peripheral blood TCR repertoire changes in vivo during primary and secondary sensitization to the hapten diphenylcyclopropenone (DPC) in alopecia patients. Blood was sampled from patients pre-sensitization (week 0) and at 2, 6 and about 24 weeks after DPC sensitization. Approximately 28 alopecia patients gave blood for TCR sequencing at one to four time points (pre-sensitization, 2, 6 and 24 weeks).

Library method: RACE. Data came from a NextSeq 500. Library preparation attached unique molecular identifiers to individual cDNA molecules for quantitative, reproducible TCR counting. From each blood RNA sample, both TCR alpha and TCR beta chains were sequenced. Processing in the source paper ran as follows. Samples had a median of 95,638 TCRs, with a range from about 23,224 to 750,000. The Decombinator software suite was used to annotate V, J and CDR3 in the TCR reads. Every sample was subsampled to the same number of TCRs (28,000) for the PS versus PT1 abundance plots. TCRs were defined as expanded if absent before sensitization and observed at least eight times at the 2-week time point. The public reads were quality trimmed at Q25 with fastp and then assembled into clones with MiXCR by TCRdb, keeping productive beta chains. When rows share a CDR3 protein, they turn into one entry using the most common DNA and genes. What appears here as the V and J calls and clone size reflects TCRdb's work, not the paper's. Within this sample are some 74,000 distinct CDR3 sequences, with 13% to 15% of them counted one time only. The top ten hold approximately 4.5% of the sample.

The CDR3 sequence holds 17 residues, the cysteine and phenylalanine included. Kept here is only the CDR3 DNA, which spans 51 bases and is read in frame from base 1. A few counts support this clonotype. No cognate antigen has been identified for it. It has no much larger one-base neighbor in the sample; base qualities were not kept. The time point label, as the study defines it: pre-sensitization, week 0. In the paper's terms, the treatment or condition label means: therapeutic diphenylcyclopropenone sensitization with weekly scalp DPC. Blood at each patch-test visit was drawn before the patch test was applied. Patients were eligible if aged 18 to 70, diagnosed with alopecia and judged suitable for DPC therapy, and pregnant patients were excluded. Total RNA was extracted from unfractionated whole blood collected in Tempus Blood RNA tubes. Paper-wide results and their limitations: Alopecia, a presumed autoimmune disease, was present in all patients, so the immune response of the patients might differ from that of healthy individuals. No change with DPC sensitization was found in the number of TCRs above 1 in 1000 frequency, and no evidence of global repertoire structure alterations was found. Significantly more large CDR3 similarity clusters were formed by expanded TCRs than by pre-sensitization or healthy control sets, consistent with antigen-driven responses. After repeated subsampling, changes were observed in the strength of the expansion versus patch-test correlation and in the threshold at which the correlation became significant. Patch test score was positively correlated with the number of PT1 expanded TCRs, with significance at thresholds 8, 16 and 32 but not at 4.

The material sequenced was whole blood, taken in connection with sensitization to the hapten diphenylcyclopropenone (DPC). This sequence was found in a woman in her 50s with alopecia areata. Some clones in this sample may be carry-over from other donors' samples. The rearranged chain carries TRBV3-2 and TRBJ2-1; TRBD2, the D gene given by the table, was not confirmed from the DNA. TRBV3-2 is annotated as a pseudogene. The DNA is as follows: TGTGCCAGCAGCCTCATCTCGACTAGCGGACTATACAATGAGCAGTTCTTC. This gives the protein CASSLISTSGLYNEQFF.